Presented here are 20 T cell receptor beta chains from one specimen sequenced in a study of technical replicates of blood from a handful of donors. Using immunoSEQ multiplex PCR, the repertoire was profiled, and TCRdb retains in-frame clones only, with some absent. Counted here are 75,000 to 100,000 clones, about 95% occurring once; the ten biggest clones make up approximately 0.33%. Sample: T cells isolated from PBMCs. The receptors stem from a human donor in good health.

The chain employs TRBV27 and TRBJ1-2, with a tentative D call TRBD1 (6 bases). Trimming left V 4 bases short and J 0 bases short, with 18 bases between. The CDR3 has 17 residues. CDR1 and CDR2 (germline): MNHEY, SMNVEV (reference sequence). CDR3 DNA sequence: TGTGCCAGCAGTTCGATCCCCCCGGGACATCCTAACTATGGCTACACCTTC. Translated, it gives CASSSIPPGHPNYGYTF.

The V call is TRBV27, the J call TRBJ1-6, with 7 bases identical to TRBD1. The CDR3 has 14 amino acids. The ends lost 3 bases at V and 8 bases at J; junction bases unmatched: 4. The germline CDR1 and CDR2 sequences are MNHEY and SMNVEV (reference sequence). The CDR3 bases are TGTGCCAGCAGTTTTTGGGACAGATATTCACCCCTCCACTTT. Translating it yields CASSFWDRYSPLHF.

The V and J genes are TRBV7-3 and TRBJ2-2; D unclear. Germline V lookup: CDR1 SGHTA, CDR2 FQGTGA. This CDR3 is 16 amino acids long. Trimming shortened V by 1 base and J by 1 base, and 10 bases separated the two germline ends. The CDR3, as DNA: TGTGCCAGCAGCTTAAGCTTTGCAGGGAACACCGGGGAGCTGTTTTTT. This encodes CASSLSFAGNTGELFF.

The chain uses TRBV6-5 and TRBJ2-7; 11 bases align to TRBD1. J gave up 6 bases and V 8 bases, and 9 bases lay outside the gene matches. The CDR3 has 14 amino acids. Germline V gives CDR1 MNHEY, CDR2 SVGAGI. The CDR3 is CASFQDRGLSEQYF. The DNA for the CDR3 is TGTGCCAGCTTCCAGGACAGGGGGCTGTCCGAGCAGTACTTC.

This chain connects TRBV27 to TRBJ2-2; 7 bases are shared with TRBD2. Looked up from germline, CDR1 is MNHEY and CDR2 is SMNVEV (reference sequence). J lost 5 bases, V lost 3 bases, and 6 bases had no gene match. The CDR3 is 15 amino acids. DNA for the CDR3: TGTGCCAGCAGTTTTGCGGGAGAGGGGACCGGGGAGCTGTTTTTT. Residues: CASSFAGEGTGELFF.

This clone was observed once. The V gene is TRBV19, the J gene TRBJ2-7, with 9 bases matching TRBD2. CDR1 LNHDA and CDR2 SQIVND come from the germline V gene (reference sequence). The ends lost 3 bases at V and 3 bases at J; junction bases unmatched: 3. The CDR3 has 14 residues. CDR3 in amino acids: CASSIASGIYEQYF. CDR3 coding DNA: TGTGCCAGTAGTATCGCTAGCGGGATCTACGAGCAGTACTTC.

The CDR3 DNA sequence: TGCGCCAGCAGCCAAGAAACTAGCGGAGTCTACGAGCAGTACTTC. As protein: CASSQETSGVYEQYF. This rearrangement joins TRBV4-3 to TRBJ2-7; 8 bases are shared with TRBD2. This CDR3 comprises 15 residues. The ends lost 0 bases at V and 3 bases at J; junction bases unmatched: 4. Germline values: CDR1 LGHNA, CDR2 YSLEER.

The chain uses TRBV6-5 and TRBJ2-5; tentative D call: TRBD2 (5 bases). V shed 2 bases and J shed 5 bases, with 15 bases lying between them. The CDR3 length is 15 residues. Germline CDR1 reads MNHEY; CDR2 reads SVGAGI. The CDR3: CASSYALGVGETQYF. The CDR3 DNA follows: TGTGCCAGCAGTTACGCCCTGGGAGTGGGGGAGACCCAGTACTTC.

The CDR3 region is CASSQETDRGYEQYF. CDR3 nucleotide sequence: TGTGCCAGCAGCCAAGAGACGGACAGGGGTTACGAGCAGTACTTC. V and J are TRBV14 and TRBJ2-7, with 9 bases that match TRBD1. From germline, CDR1 is SGHDN and CDR2 FVKESK. V was pared by 0 bases and J by 4 bases, with 4 bases of the junction left unmatched. This CDR3 is built from 15 residues.

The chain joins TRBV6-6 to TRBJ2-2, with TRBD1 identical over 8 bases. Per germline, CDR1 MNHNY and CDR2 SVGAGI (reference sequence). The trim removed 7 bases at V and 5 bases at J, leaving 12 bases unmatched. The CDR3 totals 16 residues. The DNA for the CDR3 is TGTGCCAGCACCGATCATACCCGGACAGGGACCGGGGAGCTGTTTTTT. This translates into CASTDHTRTGTGELFF.

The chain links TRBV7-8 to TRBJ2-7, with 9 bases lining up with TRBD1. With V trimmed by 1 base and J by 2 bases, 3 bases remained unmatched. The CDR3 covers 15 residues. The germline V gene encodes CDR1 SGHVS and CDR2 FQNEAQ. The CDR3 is CASSLDRDRAYEQYF. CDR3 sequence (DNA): TGTGCCAGCAGCTTAGACCGGGACAGGGCCTACGAGCAGTACTTC.

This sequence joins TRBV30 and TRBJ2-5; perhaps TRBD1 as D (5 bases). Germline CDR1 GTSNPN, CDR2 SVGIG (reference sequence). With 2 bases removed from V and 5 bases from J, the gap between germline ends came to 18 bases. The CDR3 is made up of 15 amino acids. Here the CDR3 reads CAWSTPQVYFETQYF. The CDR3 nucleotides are TGTGCCTGGAGTACCCCACAGGTGTACTTTGAGACCCAGTACTTC.

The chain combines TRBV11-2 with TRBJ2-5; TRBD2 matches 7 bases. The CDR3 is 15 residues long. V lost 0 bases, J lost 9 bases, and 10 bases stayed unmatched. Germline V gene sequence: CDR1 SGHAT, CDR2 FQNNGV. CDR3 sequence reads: CASSLDRAGVPPQYF. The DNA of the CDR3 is TGTGCCAGCAGCTTAGATCGTGCGGGAGTTCCACCCCAGTACTTC.

In DNA form, the CDR3 reads TGTGCCAGCAGTAGCCCCTTTCAGGCCCTTAATGAAAAACTGTTTTTT. It translates to CASSSPFQALNEKLFF. The J gene is TRBJ1-4, the V gene TRBV28, with unresolved D. The CDR3 is made up of 16 amino acids. CDR1 and CDR2 from the germline V gene are MDHEN and SYDVKM. Trimming stripped 5 bases from V and 4 bases from J, with 17 bases between.

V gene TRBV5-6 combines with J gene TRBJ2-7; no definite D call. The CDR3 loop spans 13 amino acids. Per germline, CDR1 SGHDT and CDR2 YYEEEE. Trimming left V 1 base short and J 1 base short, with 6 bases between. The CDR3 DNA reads TGTGCCAGCAGCTTGCCCAGTTCCTACGAGCAGTACTTC. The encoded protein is CASSLPSSYEQYF.

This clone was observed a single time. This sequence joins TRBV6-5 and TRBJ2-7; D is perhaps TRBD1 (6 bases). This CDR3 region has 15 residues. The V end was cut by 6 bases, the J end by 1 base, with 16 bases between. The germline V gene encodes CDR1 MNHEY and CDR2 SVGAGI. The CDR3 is CASRSTGTPSYEQYF. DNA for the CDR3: TGTGCCAGCAGATCGACCGGGACACCATCCTACGAGCAGTACTTC.

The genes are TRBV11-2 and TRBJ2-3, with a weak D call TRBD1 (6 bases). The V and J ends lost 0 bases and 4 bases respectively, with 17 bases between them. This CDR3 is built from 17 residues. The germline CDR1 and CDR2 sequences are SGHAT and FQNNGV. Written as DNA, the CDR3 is TGTGCCAGCAGCTTAGATCCCACAGGGTTGAGGCCAGATACGCAGTATTTT. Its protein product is CASSLDPTGLRPDTQYF.

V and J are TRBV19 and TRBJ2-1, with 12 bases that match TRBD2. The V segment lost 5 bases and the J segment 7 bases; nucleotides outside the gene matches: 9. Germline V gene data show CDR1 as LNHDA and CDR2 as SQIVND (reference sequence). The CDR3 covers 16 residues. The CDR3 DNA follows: TGTGCCAGTAGTCCTGGACTAGCGGGAACAGGGAATGAGCAGTTCTTC. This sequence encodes CASSPGLAGTGNEQFF.

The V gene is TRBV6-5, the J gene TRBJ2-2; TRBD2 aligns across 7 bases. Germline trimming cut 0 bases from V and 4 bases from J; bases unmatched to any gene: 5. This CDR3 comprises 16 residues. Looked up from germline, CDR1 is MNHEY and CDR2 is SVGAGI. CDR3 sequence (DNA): TGTGCCAGCAGTTACTCTACGGGAGGCGTCACCGGGGAGCTGTTTTTT. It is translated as CASSYSTGGVTGELFF.

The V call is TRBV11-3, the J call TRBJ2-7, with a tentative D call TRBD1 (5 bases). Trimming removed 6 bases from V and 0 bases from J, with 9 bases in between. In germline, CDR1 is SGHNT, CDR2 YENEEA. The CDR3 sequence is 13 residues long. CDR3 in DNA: TGTGCCAGCAGGATCGACAGCTCCTACGAGCAGTACTTC. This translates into CASRIDSSYEQYF.